A selection of T cell receptor beta chains follows, all from one sample in a study of tumor-infiltrating lymphocytes in primary liver carcinoma. One entry per CDR3 protein results from TCRdb running MiXCR on the multiplex PCR reads. Of roughly 120,000 distinct CDR3 sequences detected, roughly 69% appear once; the ten largest clones hold around 9%. The source material was liver tumor tissue from sampling region 1. Source of these receptors: a woman between 55 and 75 years old with primary liver carcinoma and hepatitis B virus infection. CDR3s include the opening cysteine and the closing phenylalanine or tryptophan. The D gene is left open where the match is weak. Only part of the rows carry a size: once, few, many, or a class if the clone is expanded.

J gene: TRBJ2-3
D gene: TRBD2
clone size: NA
V gene: TRBV6-5
CDR3 protein: CARSYSPLAGHTDTQYF
CDR3 DNA: TGTGCTAGGAGTTACTCCCCGCTAGCGGGACACACAGATACGCAGTATTTT

J gene: TRBJ2-7
D gene: NA
clone size: many
V gene: TRBV5-6
CDR3 protein: CASLLRGTGEQYF
CDR3 DNA: TGTGCCAGCCTACTTAGGGGGACGGGGGAGCAGTACTTC

J gene: TRBJ1-3
D gene: NA
clone size: NA
V gene: TRBV6-6
CDR3 protein: CASSYMGAGNTIYF
CDR3 DNA: TGTGCCAGCAGTTATATGGGAGCTGGAAACACCATATATTTT

J gene: TRBJ2-3
D gene: TRBD1
clone size: many
V gene: TRBV6-5
CDR3 protein: CASRRTGGTDTQYF
CDR3 DNA: TGTGCCAGCAGGCGGACAGGGGGTACAGATACGCAGTATTTT

J gene: TRBJ2-3
D gene: TRBD1
clone size: NA
V gene: TRBV30
CDR3 protein: CAWSRQGSVTDTQYF
CDR3 DNA: TGTGCCTGGAGCAGACAGGGGTCGGTCACAGATACGCAGTATTTT

J gene: TRBJ1-5
D gene: TRBD1
clone size: NA
V gene: TRBV20-1
CDR3 protein: CSASGDSGNANQPQHF
CDR3 DNA: TGCAGTGCTAGCGGGGACAGTGGGAATGCCAATCAGCCCCAGCATTTT

J gene: TRBJ2-3
D gene: NA
clone size: NA
V gene: TRBV11-2
CDR3 protein: CASSPGPAGPDTQYF
CDR3 DNA: TGTGCCAGCAGCCCTGGACCGGCGGGCCCGGATACGCAGTATTTT

J gene: TRBJ1-1
D gene: NA
clone size: NA
V gene: TRBV4-2
CDR3 protein: CASSQGEGRNTKASF
CDR3 DNA: TGTGCCAGCAGCCAAGGAGAGGGGCGGAACACTAAAGCTTCCTTT

J gene: TRBJ2-5
D gene: TRBD1
clone size: many
V gene: TRBV6-6
CDR3 protein: CASRQTTDRVETQYF
CDR3 DNA: TGTGCCAGCAGACAAACAACGGACAGGGTGGAGACCCAGTACTTC

J gene: TRBJ2-7
D gene: NA
clone size: few
V gene: TRBV7-8
CDR3 protein: CASSLEAGASYEQYF
CDR3 DNA: TGTGCCAGCAGCTTAGAGGCAGGGGCGAGCTACGAGCAGTACTTC

J gene: TRBJ2-1
D gene: TRBD2
clone size: NA
V gene: TRBV11-2
CDR3 protein: CAGSWASGGEQFF
CDR3 DNA: TGTGCCGGCAGTTGGGCTAGCGGTGGTGAGCAGTTCTTC

J gene: TRBJ2-7
D gene: TRBD2
clone size: many
V gene: TRBV6-5
CDR3 protein: CASSLLAGGPYEQYF
CDR3 DNA: TGTGCCAGCAGTCTCCTGGCGGGAGGGCCCTACGAGCAGTACTTC

J gene: TRBJ2-7
D gene: NA
clone size: NA
V gene: TRBV11-2
CDR3 protein: CAISNYEQYF
CDR3 DNA: TGTGCCATCAGCAACTACGAGCAATACTTC

J gene: TRBJ2-7
D gene: TRBD2
clone size: many
V gene: TRBV6-5
CDR3 protein: CASSTRDYPEQYF
CDR3 DNA: TGTGCCAGCAGTACTCGGGACTATCCTGAGCAGTACTTC

J gene: TRBJ2-3
D gene: NA
clone size: NA
V gene: TRBV29-1
CDR3 protein: CSVDSAWDYTQYF
CDR3 DNA: TGCAGCGTTGATTCGGCCTGGGACTATACGCAGTATTTT

J gene: TRBJ2-5
D gene: TRBD2
clone size: NA
V gene: TRBV28
CDR3 protein: CASSSGTSGSTRETQYF
CDR3 DNA: TGTGCCAGCAGTTCCGGGACTAGCGGGAGTACTCGAGAGACCCAGTACTTC

J gene: TRBJ1-1
D gene: NA
clone size: NA
V gene: TRBV29-1
CDR3 protein: CSVETGRNTEAF
CDR3 DNA: TGCAGCGTTGAAACAGGGAGGAACACTGAAGCTTTT

J gene: TRBJ2-1
D gene: TRBD2
clone size: NA
V gene: TRBV28
CDR3 protein: CASSFLSGREVDEQFF
CDR3 DNA: TGTGCCAGCAGTTTCCTTAGCGGGAGAGAAGTCGATGAGCAGTTCTTC

J gene: TRBJ1-1
D gene: NA
clone size: many
V gene: TRBV10-1
CDR3 protein: CASSEGSLTEAFF
CDR3 DNA: TGCGCCAGCAGTGAAGGGTCACTCACTGAAGCTTTCTTT

J gene: TRBJ1-5
D gene: NA
clone size: NA
V gene: TRBV5-7
CDR3 protein: CPRSPGGQQALRTQHF
CDR3 DNA: TGTCCCAGGAGCCCCGGGGGCCAGCAGGCTCTGAGGACCCAGCATTTT

J gene: TRBJ2-7
D gene: NA
clone size: many
V gene: TRBV12-3/TRBV12-4
CDR3 protein: CASNPDGTYEQYF
CDR3 DNA: TGTGCCAGCAATCCTGACGGAACCTACGAGCAGTACTTC

J gene: TRBJ2-3
D gene: NA
clone size: NA
V gene: TRBV11-2
CDR3 protein: CASNPWADTQYF
CDR3 DNA: TGCGCCAGCAACCCCTGGGCGGATACGCAATATTTT

J gene: TRBJ1-6
D gene: NA
clone size: NA
V gene: TRBV18
CDR3 protein: CASSDQTDSPLHF
CDR3 DNA: TGTGCCAGCTCCGACCAGACGGACTCACCCCTCCACTTT

J gene: TRBJ2-4
D gene: NA
clone size: few
V gene: TRBV28
CDR3 protein: CASSWRTQGNIQYF
CDR3 DNA: TGTGCCAGCAGTTGGAGGACCCAGGGGAATATTCAGTACTTC

J gene: TRBJ2-5
D gene: TRBD2
clone size: NA
V gene: TRBV12-3/TRBV12-4
CDR3 protein: CASSRLAGEEAQYF
CDR3 DNA: TGTGCCAGCAGTCGACTAGCGGGAGAAGAGGCCCAGTACTTC

J gene: TRBJ2-5
D gene: NA
clone size: NA
V gene: TRBV19
CDR3 protein: CASSRGTAGAETQYF
CDR3 DNA: TGTGCCAGTAGTCGAGGGACCGCGGGGGCAGAGACCCAGTACTTC

J gene: TRBJ2-7
D gene: TRBD2
clone size: NA
V gene: TRBV5-1
CDR3 protein: CASSSIGTSGAYEQYF
CDR3 DNA: TGCGCCAGCAGCTCCATCGGGACTAGCGGCGCCTACGAGCAGTACTTC

J gene: TRBJ2-2
D gene: TRBD2
clone size: few
V gene: TRBV5-1
CDR3 protein: CASSYSGTSETTGELFF
CDR3 DNA: TGCGCCAGCAGTTATTCCGGGACTAGCGAGACAACCGGGGAGCTGTTTTTT

J gene: TRBJ2-7
D gene: NA
clone size: NA
V gene: TRBV12-3/TRBV12-4
CDR3 protein: CTSGLAGPHEQYF
CDR3 DNA: TGTACCAGCGGTTTGGCAGGCCCCCACGAGCAGTACTTC

J gene: TRBJ2-1
D gene: NA
clone size: NA
V gene: TRBV11-2
CDR3 protein: CANGRGPNSCNEQFF
CDR3 DNA: TGTGCCAATGGGCGGGGACCGAACTCCTGCAATGAGCAGTTCTTC

J gene: TRBJ2-3
D gene: NA
clone size: many
V gene: TRBV14
CDR3 protein: CASSQALTGTQYF
CDR3 DNA: TGTGCCAGCAGCCAAGCCCTTACGGGTACGCAGTATTTT

J gene: TRBJ2-7
D gene: TRBD2
clone size: many
V gene: TRBV29-1
CDR3 protein: CSARPTSYGEQYF
CDR3 DNA: TGCAGCGCCCGGCCGACTAGCTACGGCGAGCAGTACTTC

J gene: TRBJ1-1
D gene: TRBD1
clone size: once
V gene: TRBV6-5
CDR3 protein: CASTTGTANTEAFF
CDR3 DNA: TGTGCCAGCACCACAGGGACAGCGAACACTGAAGCTTTCTTT

J gene: TRBJ2-7
D gene: NA
clone size: many
V gene: TRBV5-6
CDR3 protein: CASRPWERGYYEQYF
CDR3 DNA: TGTGCCAGCAGGCCGTGGGAGCGCGGGTACTACGAGCAGTACTTC

J gene: TRBJ1-1
D gene: TRBD1
clone size: NA
V gene: TRBV19
CDR3 protein: CASRSQGGTAFF
CDR3 DNA: TGTGCCAGTAGATCGCAGGGGGGGACAGCTTTCTTT

J gene: TRBJ2-5
D gene: NA
clone size: many
V gene: TRBV4-1
CDR3 protein: CASSQGGSQETQYF
CDR3 DNA: TGCGCCAGCAGCCAAGGAGGTAGCCAAGAGACCCAGTACTTC

J gene: TRBJ2-3
D gene: NA
clone size: many
V gene: TRBV12-3/TRBV12-4
CDR3 protein: CASSSLGDTQYF
CDR3 DNA: TGTGCCAGCAGTTCCCTTGGGGATACGCAGTATTTT

J gene: TRBJ2-3
D gene: TRBD1
clone size: NA
V gene: TRBV5-1
CDR3 protein: CATTTGATTDTQYF
CDR3 DNA: TGCGCCACCACGACAGGGGCCACCACAGATACGCAGTATTTT

J gene: TRBJ1-1
D gene: TRBD1
clone size: many
V gene: TRBV11-3
CDR3 protein: CASSPLLRTGEQRANLNTEAFF
CDR3 DNA: TGTGCCAGCAGCCCTTTATTGAGGACAGGAGAACAAAGGGCCAACTTGAACACTGAAGCTTTCTTT

J gene: TRBJ2-7
D gene: NA
clone size: NA
V gene: TRBV6-6
CDR3 protein: CASSPKADEQYF
CDR3 DNA: TGCGCCAGCAGTCCCAAGGCCGACGAGCAGTACTTC

J gene: TRBJ2-5
D gene: TRBD2
clone size: NA
V gene: TRBV11-2
CDR3 protein: CAISSFGLSGGPEQETQYF
CDR3 DNA: TGTGCCATCAGCTCCTTTGGACTATCGGGAGGGCCGGAGCAAGAGACCCAGTACTTC

J gene: TRBJ1-1
D gene: NA
clone size: many
V gene: TRBV12-5
CDR3 protein: CASGLRQSNTEAFF
CDR3 DNA: TGTGCTAGTGGTTTGAGACAGTCGAACACTGAAGCTTTCTTT

J gene: TRBJ2-1
D gene: NA
clone size: many
V gene: TRBV11-3
CDR3 protein: CASSLDFFFRGSSYNEQFF
CDR3 DNA: TGTGCCAGCAGCTTAGATTTTTTTTTCAGGGGAAGCTCCTACAATGAGCAGTTCTTC